This T cell receptor beta chain is from a study of CD8+ T cells in alopecia areata (dated by TCRdb to 2016 to 2019). For context, the study as a whole: Treated patients were enrolled in an open-label pilot trial of oral tofacitinib, 5 to 10 mg twice daily, for moderate-to-severe alopecia areata. Scalp tissue and sorted CD4+ and CD8+ peripheral blood T cells from patchy and totalis/universalis alopecia areata patients and from healthy controls were covered by human TCRbeta sequencing. To study T cell clonal expansion in alopecia areata, the researchers applied high-throughput TCRbeta sequencing to both the C3H/HeJ mouse model and human patients. RNA was extracted with the PAXgene miRNA kit for fixed scalp, the miRNeasy kit for PBMCs, and the RNeasy kit for mouse skin. TCRbeta CDR3 regions were amplified by immunoSEQ multiplex PCR with 35 Vbeta forward and 13 Jbeta reverse primers. Patients received tofacitinib for 6 to 18 months and were then followed off drug for 6 months to check for delayed response and recurrence. Scalp clonality was compared across normal scalp (n=4), patchy alopecia areata scalp (n=8), and alopecia totalis/universalis scalp (n=8). Biopsies were taken from tofacitinib-treated patients at baseline and at 4 and 24 weeks of treatment, and a later scalp biopsy was taken in several of the tofacitinib-treated patients. Broad study findings and their caveats: Scalp TCR repertoire analysis is complicated because resident alphabeta T cells in normal human skin are also sequenced, whereas mouse skin is dominated by gammadelta T cells. Lesional scalp, especially in alopecia totalis/universalis, showed higher clonality and more expanded CD8+ clones than normal scalp, suggesting antigenic drive. Shared TCR sequences between patients were less evident than in mice, which may be partly attributable to HLA diversity in the patient population.

Receptor libraries were prepared by the immunoSEQ multiplex PCR assay. For TCR sequencing, RNA was extracted from every sample and reverse transcribed into cDNA to serve as template. SuperScript III was used for first-strand cDNA synthesis, primed with a 2:1 mix of oligo-dT and random hexamers. A synthetic immune receptor repertoire was used to assess amplification bias, and residual bias was removed computationally. The published analysis was carried out like this. Raw reads were preprocessed to remove errors, and CDR3 was defined by IMGT conventions from the conserved cysteine to phenylalanine. Clonality was computed by normalizing Shannon entropy by log2 of the number of productive unique TCRs and subtracting the result from 1. CD4 or CD8 identity of scalp clones was inferred by cross-referencing scalp TCRbeta sequences with sorted blood CD4 and CD8 repertoires. In TCRdb, the immuneACCESS table is reduced to in-frame sequences with V and J assigned. These tables do not hold every clone; where another copy was compared, an unresolved V gene accounts for under half, and the others remain unexplained. The DNA gave D and trimming, while V, J and clone size come from that table. The sample has more than 95,000 clones on record, 41% of them singletons. The ten largest clones take up approximately 1.5% of the sample.

V is shortened by 5 bases, J by 8 bases, and the region joining them spans 16 bases. Looking up the germline V gene (reference sequence) yields CDR1 SEHNR and CDR2 FQNEAQ. The CDR3 holds 14 amino acids from the cysteine to the phenylalanine. Just CDR3 DNA is preserved here, 42 bases in frame from base 1. Lesional scalp punch biopsies and peripheral blood were obtained from alopecia areata patients. PBMCs were isolated by density centrifugation and stained for CD3, CD4 and CD8, after which CD4+ and CD8+ T cells were sorted on a FACSAria. As to this clone: The clone's antigen remains unknown. No per-base quality is available; no much larger clone lies one base away.

Sequencing was done on a sample of CD4+ T cells sorted from blood. The chain is made from TRBV7-9 and TRBJ2-1; the D gene assignment is perhaps TRBD1 or TRBD2, with each matching 6 bases. The receptor's source is a human donor with alopecia areata. The bases are TGTGCCAGCAGCCGAGAGGGGGGTGGCTATGAGCAGTTCTTC. The resulting protein is CASSREGGGYEQFF.